Listed below are T cell receptor beta chains from one sample, sequenced in a study of cytomegalovirus exposure and HLA in healthy donors. TCRdb's table, derived via immunoSEQ multiplex PCR, lists solely in-frame clones and lacks some. The top ten clones hold approximately 6% of a sample with around 130,000 clones, about 74% of them seen once. The sample consisted of PBMCs. The source of these receptors is a woman between 45 and 65 years old in good health and CMV-seropositive. CDR3s leave out the opening cysteine and the closing phenylalanine or tryptophan. Each record gives: CDR3 protein, V gene, CDR3 length.

CDR3 protein: ATAEPGTDSYEQY
V gene: TRBV15
CDR3 length: 13

CDR3 protein: ASSQQAFTDTQY
V gene: TRBV4-1
CDR3 length: 12

CDR3 protein: ASKGATNEKLF
V gene: TRBV11-3
CDR3 length: 11

CDR3 protein: ASSQVYGGATQY
V gene: TRBV14
CDR3 length: 12

CDR3 protein: ASSERREVRQTEAF
V gene: TRBV7-8
CDR3 length: 14

CDR3 protein: ASSDRSTIY
V gene: TRBV10-1
CDR3 length: 9

CDR3 protein: ASTPGGLGNEQY
V gene: TRBV6-6
CDR3 length: 12

CDR3 protein: ASSPRGGVIPSTDTQY
V gene: TRBV7-8
CDR3 length: 16

CDR3 protein: ATGDSFNYGYT
V gene: TRBV10-3
CDR3 length: 11

CDR3 protein: ASSPSKGSGGL
V gene: TRBV18
CDR3 length: 11

CDR3 protein: ASSLARNTEAF
V gene: TRBV11-3
CDR3 length: 11

CDR3 protein: ASTVDSINQPQH
V gene: TRBV6-1
CDR3 length: 12

CDR3 protein: ASSPLEGRGRGYGYT
V gene: TRBV7-9
CDR3 length: 15

CDR3 protein: ALGVGYGYT
V gene: TRBV30
CDR3 length: 9

CDR3 protein: ASSQQGAHEQY
V gene: TRBV2
CDR3 length: 11

CDR3 protein: ASSPDRISSYEQY
V gene: TRBV5-1
CDR3 length: 13

CDR3 protein: ASSYATGFESPLH
V gene: TRBV6-5
CDR3 length: 13

CDR3 protein: ALQRGGSGANVLT
V gene: TRBV21-1
CDR3 length: 13

CDR3 protein: ASSYDGRNEKLF
V gene: TRBV5-4
CDR3 length: 12

CDR3 protein: ASSLTVNEKLF
V gene: TRBV7-9
CDR3 length: 11

CDR3 protein: ASSYLQGVRMDTQY
V gene: TRBV11-2
CDR3 length: 14

CDR3 protein: ASSPMRGGRQF
V gene: TRBV14
CDR3 length: 11

CDR3 protein: SVVVPTSGATDTQY
V gene: TRBV29-1
CDR3 length: 14

CDR3 protein: ATSRTLTSGGAGTQY
V gene: TRBV15
CDR3 length: 15

CDR3 protein: SVGVGGPEAQY
V gene: TRBV29-1
CDR3 length: 11

CDR3 protein: ASSARRGDEQY
V gene: TRBV7-2
CDR3 length: 11

CDR3 protein: AWRPGVSYEQY
V gene: TRBV30
CDR3 length: 11

CDR3 protein: ASKRTGVTGELF
V gene: TRBV25-1
CDR3 length: 12

CDR3 protein: SASHTDTQY
V gene: TRBV20-1
CDR3 length: 9

CDR3 protein: ASRLDRLREQF
V gene: TRBV6-5
CDR3 length: 11

CDR3 protein: ASSQEDRGAYEQY
V gene: TRBV19
CDR3 length: 13

CDR3 protein: ASSSDPQGNTEAF
V gene: TRBV6-1
CDR3 length: 13

CDR3 protein: ASSYRRNEKLF
V gene: TRBV6-5
CDR3 length: 11

CDR3 protein: ASRDRAYEQY
V gene: TRBV27
CDR3 length: 10

CDR3 protein: ASSVGLAGELSSYEQY
V gene: TRBV9
CDR3 length: 16

CDR3 protein: ASSEPAGLAADTQY
V gene: TRBV6-1
CDR3 length: 14

CDR3 protein: ASSLRQGYETQY
V gene: TRBV11-2
CDR3 length: 12

CDR3 protein: ASNQGAGGYP
V gene: TRBV6-1
CDR3 length: 10

CDR3 protein: ASNTAGTTNEQY
V gene: TRBV5-5
CDR3 length: 12

CDR3 protein: ASRRAGGHNEQF
V gene: TRBV5-1
CDR3 length: 12

CDR3 protein: ASSRNPGQVGNSPLH
V gene: TRBV7-6
CDR3 length: 15

CDR3 protein: ASSQATGTSPLH
V gene: TRBV4-3
CDR3 length: 12

CDR3 protein: ASSAGTGSYTGELF
V gene: TRBV25-1
CDR3 length: 14

CDR3 protein: ASSAPTGGLETQY
V gene: TRBV5-6
CDR3 length: 13

CDR3 protein: AISEAIGQSPYEQY
V gene: TRBV10-3
CDR3 length: 14

CDR3 protein: ASSLVGKEEQF
V gene: TRBV5-1
CDR3 length: 11

CDR3 protein: ASSQDRGKTQY
V gene: TRBV13
CDR3 length: 11